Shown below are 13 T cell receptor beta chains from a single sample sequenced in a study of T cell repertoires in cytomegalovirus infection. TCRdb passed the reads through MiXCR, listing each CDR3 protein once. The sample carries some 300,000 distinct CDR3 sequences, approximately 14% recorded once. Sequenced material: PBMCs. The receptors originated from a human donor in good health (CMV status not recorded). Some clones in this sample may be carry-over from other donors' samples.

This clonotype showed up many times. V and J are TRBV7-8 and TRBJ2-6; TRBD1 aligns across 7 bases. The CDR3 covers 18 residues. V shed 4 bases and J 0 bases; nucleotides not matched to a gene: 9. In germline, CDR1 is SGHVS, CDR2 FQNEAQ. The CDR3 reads CASSSSTGWSSGANVLTF. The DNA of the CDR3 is TGTGCCAGCAGCTCCTCGACAGGGTGGAGCTCTGGGGCCAACGTCCTGACTTTC.

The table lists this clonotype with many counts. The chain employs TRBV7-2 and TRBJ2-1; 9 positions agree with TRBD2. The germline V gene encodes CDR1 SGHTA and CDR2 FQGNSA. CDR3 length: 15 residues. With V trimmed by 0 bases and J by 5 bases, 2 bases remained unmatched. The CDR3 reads CASSLAAGGHNEQFF. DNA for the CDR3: TGTGCCAGCAGCTTAGCGGCGGGAGGGCACAATGAGCAGTTCTTC.

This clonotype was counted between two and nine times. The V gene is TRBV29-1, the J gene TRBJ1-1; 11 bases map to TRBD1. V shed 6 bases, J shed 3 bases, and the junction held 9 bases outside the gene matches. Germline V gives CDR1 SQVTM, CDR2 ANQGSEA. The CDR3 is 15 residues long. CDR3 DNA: TGCAGCGTGATCGGACAGGGGGCACGCCACACTGAAGCTTTCTTT. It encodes CSVIGQGARHTEAFF.

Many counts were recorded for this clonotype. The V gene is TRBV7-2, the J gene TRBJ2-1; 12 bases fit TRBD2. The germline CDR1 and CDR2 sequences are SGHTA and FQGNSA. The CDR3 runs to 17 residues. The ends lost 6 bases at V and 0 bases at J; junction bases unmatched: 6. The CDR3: CASRLAGGPSSYNEQFF. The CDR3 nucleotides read TGTGCCAGCAGGCTAGCGGGAGGGCCAAGCTCCTACAATGAGCAGTTCTTC.

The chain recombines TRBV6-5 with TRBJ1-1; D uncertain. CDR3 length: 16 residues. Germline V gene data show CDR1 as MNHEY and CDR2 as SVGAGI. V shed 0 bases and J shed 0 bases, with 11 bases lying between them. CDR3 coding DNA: TGTGCCAGCAGTTACTCCCTGGCCGCCATGAACACTGAAGCTTTCTTT. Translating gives CASSYSLAAMNTEAFF.

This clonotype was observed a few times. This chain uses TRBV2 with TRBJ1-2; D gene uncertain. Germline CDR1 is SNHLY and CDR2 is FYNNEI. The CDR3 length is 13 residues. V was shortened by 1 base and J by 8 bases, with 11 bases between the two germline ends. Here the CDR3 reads CASSEGWIRGYTF. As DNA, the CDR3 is TGTGCCAGCAGTGAAGGGTGGATCCGGGGCTACACCTTC.

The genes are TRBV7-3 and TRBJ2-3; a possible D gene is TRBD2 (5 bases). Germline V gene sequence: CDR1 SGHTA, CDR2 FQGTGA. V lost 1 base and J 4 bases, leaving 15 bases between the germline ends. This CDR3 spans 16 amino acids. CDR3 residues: CASSLIGVRGADTQYF. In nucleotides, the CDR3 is TGTGCCAGCAGCTTAATCGGGGTACGGGGAGCAGATACGCAGTATTTT.

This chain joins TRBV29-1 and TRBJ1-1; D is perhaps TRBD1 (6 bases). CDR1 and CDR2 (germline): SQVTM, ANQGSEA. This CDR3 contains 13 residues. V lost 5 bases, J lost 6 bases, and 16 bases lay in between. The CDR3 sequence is CSVTTGYPSEAFF. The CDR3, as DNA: TGCAGCGTTACCACAGGGTATCCATCTGAAGCTTTCTTT. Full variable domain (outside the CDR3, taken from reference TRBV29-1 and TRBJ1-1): SAVISQKPSRDICQRGTSLTIQCQVDSQVTMMFWYRQQPGQSLTLIATANQGSEATYESGFVIDKFPISRPNLTFSTLTVSNMSPEDSSIYLCSVTTGYPSEAFFGQGTRLTVV.

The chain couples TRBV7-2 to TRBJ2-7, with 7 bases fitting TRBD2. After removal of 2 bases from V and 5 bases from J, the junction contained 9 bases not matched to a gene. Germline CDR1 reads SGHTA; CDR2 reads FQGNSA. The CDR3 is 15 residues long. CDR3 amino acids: CASSLMSGAVNEQYF. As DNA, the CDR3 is TGTGCCAGCAGCTTAATGAGCGGGGCCGTGAACGAGCAGTACTTC. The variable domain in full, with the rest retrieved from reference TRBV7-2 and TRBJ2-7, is GAGVSQSPSNKVTEKGKDVELRCDPISGHTALYWYRQSLGQGLEFLIYFQGNSAPDKSGLPSDRFSAERTGGSVSTLTIQRTQQEDSAVYLCASSLMSGAVNEQYFGPGTRLTVT.

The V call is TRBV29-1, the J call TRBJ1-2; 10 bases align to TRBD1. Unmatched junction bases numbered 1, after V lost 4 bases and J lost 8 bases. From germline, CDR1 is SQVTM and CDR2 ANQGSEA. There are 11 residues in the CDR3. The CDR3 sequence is CSVGTGGGYTF. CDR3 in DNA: TGCAGCGTTGGGACAGGGGGAGGCTACACCTTC.

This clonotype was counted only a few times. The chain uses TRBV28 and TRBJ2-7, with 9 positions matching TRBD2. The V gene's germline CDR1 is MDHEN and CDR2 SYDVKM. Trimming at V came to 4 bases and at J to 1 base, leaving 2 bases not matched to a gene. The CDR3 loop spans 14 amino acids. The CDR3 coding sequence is TGTGCCAGCAGTTCACTAGCGGGTTCCTACGAGCAGTACTTC. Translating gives CASSSLAGSYEQYF.

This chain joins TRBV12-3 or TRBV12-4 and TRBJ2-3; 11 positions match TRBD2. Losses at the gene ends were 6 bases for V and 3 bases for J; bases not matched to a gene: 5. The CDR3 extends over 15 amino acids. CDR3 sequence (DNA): TGTGCCAGCAGGTCTAGCGGGGGGCCTACAGATACGCAGTATTTT. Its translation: CASRSSGGPTDTQYF.

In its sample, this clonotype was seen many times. CDR3 bases: TGCGCCAGCAGCCAAGAGATCCTCTCTGGGGCCAACGTCCTGACTTTC. Amino acids: CASSQEILSGANVLTF. The chain employs TRBV4-3 and TRBJ2-6; D is undetermined. This CDR3 has 16 residues. Trimming cost V 0 bases and J 0 bases, with 6 bases left between them. CDR1 is LGHNA, CDR2 YSLEER, per germline.